Described below is a single TCR beta chain sequence and its context. This CDR3 has 14 residues. CDR1 is LGHDT, CDR2 YNNKEL, per germline (reference sequence). Trimming took off 1 base at V and 8 bases at J, with 14 bases between the two ends. The sample comes from a study of blood T cell repertoires in COVID-19. As handled by the study authors: Amplification of reference gene primers provided the estimated nucleated cell counts. Measured with immunoSEQ multiplex PCR; TCRdb has only the in-frame clones, and not every one. V and J calls plus clone size are reproduced from that table; the DNA served to infer D and trimming. This sample carries under 200,000 clones, about 84% of them seen once, and the ten largest clones take 5.6%.

The chain links TRBV3-1 (or the pseudogene TRBV3-2) to TRBJ1-1; D not certain. The clonotype originates from a middle-aged man with acute COVID-19. The source material was PBMCs or T cells enriched from blood (not recorded which). CDR3 in amino acids: CASSQARIVSEAFF. CDR3 DNA: TGTGCCAGCAGCCAAGCGCGGATAGTATCCGAAGCTTTCTTT.